Sequencing of this T cell receptor beta chain was carried out in a study of spatial heterogeneity in lung cancer. Study overall: A total of more than 65 untreated early-stage non-small cell lung cancer patients served as donors. When available, follow-up PBMC samples taken a median of roughly 2 years after resection were sequenced.

Every molecule of TCR cDNA had its own unique molecular identifier. One entry per CDR3 protein, called by TCRdb with MiXCR from the 5' RACE reads. The table shows about 52,000 distinct CDR3 sequences, with less than 9% occurring only once. This clonotype appeared many times. The time point: blood at routine non-recurrence follow-up after resection. Unsorted whole RNA of tumor, nontumor lung or frozen PBMC was sequenced. V trimming: 6 bases; J trimming: 3 bases; junction bases outside the gene matches: 8. This CDR3 has 15 amino acids. CDR1 and CDR2 from the germline V gene are MDHEN and SYDVKM. The chain recombines TRBV28 with TRBJ1-5; 7 nucleotides agree with TRBD1. This clonotype was obtained from a female donor with early-stage non-small cell lung cancer. This sample comprised PBMCs, obtained at follow-up. CDR3 nucleotide sequence: TGTGCCAGCAGCTCACCGGGACAGCCCAATCAGCCCCAGCATTTT. It translates to CASSSPGQPNQPQHF.